This T cell receptor (beta chain) was found in a study of glioma-infiltrating T cells. Broader study findings: Non-neoplastic patients had below-expected tissue-blood divergence, while all gliomas exceeded expectation. Very few CDR3 sequences were shared between tissue and blood.

Amplification of TCR alpha and beta CDR3 regions from RNA used iRepertoire nested multiplex PCR. For one-step reverse transcription and amplification, about 90-400 ng of tissue mRNA or PBMC total RNA was used. Each CDR3 protein is one row after TCRdb ran MiXCR on the multiplex PCR reads. The sample consists of some 100,000 distinct CDR3 sequences, around a quarter of them appearing once. In germline, CDR1 is SNHLY, CDR2 FYNNEI. The V end was cut by 7 bases, the J end by 3 bases, with 10 bases between. The CDR3 contains 12 residues. In its sample, this clonotype was seen many times. The antigen remains undetermined.

This chain joins TRBV2 and TRBJ2-7; D unclear. The sample was glioma tissue, nonneoplastic brain tissue, or PBMCs (not recorded which). This receptor was obtained from a human donor with low-grade glioma or glioblastoma, undergoing nonglioma brain surgery, or in good health (not recorded which). The CDR3: CASKMGYYEQYF. The CDR3 DNA sequence: TGTGCCAGCAAGATGGGATACTACGAGCAGTACTTC.